A single sample is the source of the 26 T cell receptor beta chains below, sequenced in a study of identifying expanded T cells in peripheral blood. Produced via immunoSEQ multiplex PCR; TCRdb's table is partial and in-frame only. The sample includes about 82,000 clones, about 90% of them seen just once. The sample comprised blood. These receptors all come from a person aged 18 to 75 in good health.

The CDR3 loop is CASRNPGQGVLGETQYF. The CDR3 nucleotides read TGTGCCTCCCGCAATCCGGGACAGGGGGTGCTCGGGGAGACCCAGTACTTC. The V and J genes are TRBV19 and TRBJ2-5, with TRBD1 matching over 11 bases. With 11 bases clipped from V and 5 bases from J, the junction kept 19 bases outside the gene matches. Looked up from germline, CDR1 is LNHDA and CDR2 is SQIVND (reference sequence). The CDR3 length is 17 residues.

The J gene is TRBJ1-3, the V gene TRBV4-2; D gene uncertain. CDR1 and CDR2 (germline): LGHNA, YNFKEQ. This CDR3 spans 16 amino acids. Trimming took off 0 bases at V and 0 bases at J, with 9 bases between the two ends. The CDR3 region is CASSQDVGSSGNTIYF. CDR3 DNA: TGTGCCAGCAGCCAAGATGTCGGCAGCTCTGGAAACACCATATATTTT.

The CDR3 region is CASSLRPGQESEKLFF. For the CDR3, the DNA is TGTGCCAGCAGCCTAAGACCGGGACAGGAAAGTGAAAAACTGTTTTTT. The chain carries TRBV4-2 and TRBJ1-4; 8 nucleotides match TRBD1. CDR1 and CDR2 from the germline V gene are LGHNA and YNFKEQ. This CDR3 region has 16 residues. Germline trimming cut 4 bases from V and 7 bases from J; bases unmatched to any gene: 11.

V usage is TRBV15 and J usage is TRBJ2-6; D is uncertain. This CDR3 is 16 amino acids long. The germline gives CDR1 LNHNV, CDR2 YYDKDF (reference sequence). Deletions cut 1 base from V and 4 bases from J, with 11 bases between. CDR3 protein: CATSRVPRSGANVLTF. For the CDR3, the DNA is TGTGCCACCAGCAGAGTCCCCAGGTCCGGGGCCAACGTCCTGACTTTC.

The V and J genes are TRBV10-3 and TRBJ1-3; D is perhaps TRBD1 (5 bases). V lost 3 bases and J 0 bases, leaving 9 bases between the germline ends. Germline-derived CDR1 and CDR2 are ENHRY and SYGVKD. The CDR3 is 15 amino acids. The CDR3 nucleotides are TGTGCCATCAGTGATGGGGCTGCCTCTGGAAACACCATATATTTT. Amino acid sequence: CAISDGAASGNTIYF.

V and J are TRBV6-5 and TRBJ2-4; the D gene is possibly TRBD1 (6 bases). The V end was cut by 5 bases, the J end by 8 bases, with 16 bases between. Germline V lookup: CDR1 MNHEY, CDR2 SVGAGI. CDR3 size: 14 residues. CDR3 sequence (DNA): TGTGCCAGCAGTCCACAGGGAGTTGGGGACATTCAGTACTTC. Its translation is CASSPQGVGDIQYF.

The chain recombines TRBV18 with TRBJ2-3; no clear D gene. CDR1 and CDR2 from the germline V gene are KGHSH and LQKENI. There are 14 residues in the CDR3. V was trimmed by 6 bases and J by 2 bases, leaving 12 bases between them. The CDR3 loop is CASSPRANTDTQYF. Written as DNA, the CDR3 is TGTGCCAGCTCTCCTAGGGCTAACACAGATACGCAGTATTTT.

The chain links TRBV10-3 to TRBJ2-1, with D tentatively TRBD1 (5 bases). V lost 6 bases, J lost 0 bases, and 12 bases lay in between. This CDR3 has 15 amino acids. Germline loops: CDR1 ENHRY, CDR2 SYGVKD. CDR3 DNA sequence: TGTGCCATCAGACCACAGGAGAGCTCCTACAATGAGCAGTTCTTC. This sequence encodes CAIRPQESSYNEQFF.

The chain recombines TRBV30 with TRBJ1-1; TRBD1 is a possible D gene (5 bases). The CDR3 totals 15 residues. Germline CDR1 is GTSNPN and CDR2 is SVGIG (reference sequence). Trimming pared 4 bases from V and 3 bases from J, leaving 18 bases between. CDR3 nucleotides: TGTGCCTGGACCGCCCCTGGCTCGGGGGACACTGAAGCTTTCTTT. This gives the protein CAWTAPGSGDTEAFF.

This chain connects TRBV7-8 to TRBJ2-6; 8 bases line up with TRBD1. Per germline, CDR1 SGHVS and CDR2 FQNEAQ. This CDR3 spans 17 amino acids. The J segment lost 0 bases and the V segment lost 7 bases, leaving 8 bases of the junction unmatched. The CDR3 region is CASNGQGRYSGANVLTF. The CDR3 region has the DNA TGTGCCAGCAACGGACAGGGAAGATACTCTGGGGCCAACGTCCTGACTTTC.

The gene calls are TRBV4-1 and TRBJ2-1, with 10 positions matching TRBD1. V dropped 0 bases and J dropped 12; count of bases not matched to a gene: 17. This CDR3 has 18 amino acids. Germline CDR1 reads MGHRA; CDR2 reads YSYEKL. The CDR3 DNA is TGCGCCAGCAGCCAAGATCCAACAGGGGGACAGGGGAGGTTTTGGCAGTTCTTC. It translates to CASSQDPTGGQGRFWQFF.

This clone occurred once. The V gene is TRBV5-1, the J gene TRBJ2-2, with D perhaps given as TRBD1 or TRBD2 (6 bases each). The CDR3 contains 16 residues. Trimming took off 1 base at V and 1 base at J, with 11 bases between the two ends. Germline V gene lookup returns CDR1 SGHRS and CDR2 YFSETQ. CDR3 sequence reads: CASSLRGDLNTGELFF. CDR3 nucleotide sequence: TGCGCCAGCAGCTTGAGGGGGGACTTGAACACCGGGGAGCTGTTTTTT.

This sequence joins TRBV19 and TRBJ1-6; 7 positions agree with TRBD1. Germline V gene sequence: CDR1 LNHDA, CDR2 SQIVND (reference sequence). The junction had 6 bases not matched to a gene; V was cut back by 6 bases and J by 4 bases. The CDR3 is made up of 15 amino acids. Written as DNA, the CDR3 is TGTGCCAGTAGGAAGACAGGGACGTATAATTCACCCCTCCACTTT. It codes for CASRKTGTYNSPLHF.

J is TRBJ1-1 and V is TRBV6-6; D is perhaps TRBD1 (5 bases). CDR1 and CDR2 (germline): MNHNY, SVGAGI (reference sequence). V gave up 5 bases and J gave up 5 bases, with 12 bases separating them. The CDR3 covers 13 residues. The CDR3 nucleotides read TGTGCCAGCAGTACTTACGGGACTACTGAAGCTTTCTTT. This codes for CASSTYGTTEAFF.

The rearrangement joins TRBV6-6 to TRBJ1-1; D ambiguous. The CDR3 runs 13 residues. V was pared by 0 bases and J by 11 bases, with 13 bases between. The germline V gene has CDR1 MNHNY and CDR2 SVGAGI (reference sequence). As DNA, the CDR3 is TGTGCCAGCAGTTACTCGATTGGAGGAAAGGCTTTCTTT. Translated: CASSYSIGGKAFF.

The rearrangement uses TRBV5-4 and TRBJ1-2; perhaps TRBD1 as D (6 bases). The V gene's germline CDR1 is SGHNT and CDR2 YYREEE (reference sequence). The CDR3 is 13 amino acids. Trimming pared 7 bases from V and 8 bases from J, leaving 18 bases between. The CDR3 DNA reads as TGTGCCAGCTTCGCCGACCAGGGGTTAGGCTACACCTTC. It specifies CASFADQGLGYTF.

This clone was recorded once. This chain connects TRBV7-8 to TRBJ2-2, with D perhaps matching TRBD1 or TRBD2 (5 bases each). Deletions cut 5 bases from V and 3 bases from J, with 13 bases between. The CDR3 is 15 residues long. Germline V gene data show CDR1 as SGHVS and CDR2 as FQNEAQ. CDR3 residues: CASSPQGVHTGELFF. The CDR3 region has the DNA TGTGCCAGCAGCCCCCAGGGAGTGCACACCGGGGAGCTGTTTTTT.

This chain connects TRBV18 to TRBJ2-3, with D possibly matching TRBD1 (6 bases). V was pared by 5 bases and J by 0 bases, with 6 bases between. The CDR3 runs 13 residues. CDR1 is KGHSH and CDR2 is LQKENI in the germline V gene. CDR3 sequence: CASSGGSTDTQYF. CDR3 sequence (DNA): TGTGCCAGCTCAGGGGGCAGCACAGATACGCAGTATTTT. The whole variable domain, remainder taken from reference TRBV18 and TRBJ2-3, is NAGVMQNPRHLVRRRGQEARLRCSPMKGHSHVYWYRQLPEEGLKFMVYLQKENIIDESGMPKERFSAEFPKEGPSILRIQQVVRGDSAAYFCASSGGSTDTQYFGPGTRLTVL.

The CDR3 DNA reads as TGTGCCTGGAGTGTACTCGGACGGCACACCGGGGAGCTGTTTTTT. It encodes CAWSVLGRHTGELFF. J is TRBJ2-2 and V is TRBV30; D gene ambiguous. From germline, CDR1 is GTSNPN and CDR2 SVGIG (reference sequence). The ends were cut back, 0 bases at V and 3 bases at J, with 11 bases in the middle. The CDR3 totals 15 residues.

In this sample, this clone turned up once. The chain combines TRBV25-1 with TRBJ1-1, with a possible D match to TRBD1 (6 bases). Between the trimmed V and J ends, which lost 4 bases and 3 bases, there was a span of 21 bases. Germline lookup yields CDR1 MGHDK and CDR2 SYGVNS. This CDR3 has 17 residues. The CDR3 loop is CASSGPEQGRRDTEAFF. The CDR3 DNA follows: TGTGCCAGCAGTGGTCCTGAGCAGGGGCGAAGGGACACTGAAGCTTTCTTT. Supplemented by reference TRBV25-1 and TRBJ1-1, the full variable domain reads EADIYQTPRYLVIGTGKKITLECSQTMGHDKMYWYQQDPGMELHLIHYSYGVNSTEKGDLSSESTVSRIRTEHFPLTLESARPSHTSQYLCASSGPEQGRRDTEAFFGQGTRLTVV.

Points on this clone: Lacking the conserved final phenylalanine or tryptophan, this CDR3 likely reflects a read error. The chain employs TRBV10-3 and TRBJ1-2; weak D call: TRBD1 (5 bases). V lost 8 bases, J lost 3 bases, and 13 bases lay in between. The CDR3 consists of 13 residues. From germline, CDR1 is ENHRY and CDR2 SYGVKD. CDR3 amino acids: CAIHPDSYYGYTL. In DNA form, the CDR3 reads TGTGCCATCCACCCCGACAGCTACTATGGCTACACCCTC.

This chain uses TRBV6-1 with TRBJ2-2; 8 positions match TRBD2. CDR1 is MNHNS, CDR2 SASEGT, per germline. J lost 6 bases, V lost 5 bases, and 8 bases had no gene match. CDR3 length equals 15 residues. For the CDR3, the DNA is TGTGCCAGCAGTACAGAACCCGGGGGGGCCGGGGAGCTGTTTTTT. It translates to CASSTEPGGAGELFF.

The chain combines TRBV4-1 with TRBJ1-1; D is perhaps TRBD1 (6 bases). Germline V gives CDR1 MGHRA, CDR2 YSYEKL. The CDR3 totals 14 residues. The ends were cut back, 3 bases at V and 4 bases at J, with 12 bases in the middle. CDR3 nucleotides: TGCGCCAGCAGCCATCAAGGGGGAAGCACTGAAGCTTTCTTT. This encodes CASSHQGGSTEAFF.

V is TRBV4-2 and J is TRBJ1-4; D remains unclear. This CDR3 region has 14 residues. The V end lost 4 bases, the J end lost 7 bases, and 13 bases lay between the germline ends. CDR1 and CDR2 (germline): LGHNA, YNFKEQ. CDR3 amino acids: CASSPLGPVEKLFF. Here the CDR3 DNA reads TGTGCCAGCAGCCCCTTAGGTCCAGTTGAAAAACTGTTTTTT.

V is TRBV30 and J is TRBJ1-1; TRBD1 agrees at 7 bases. With V trimmed by 3 bases and J by 4 bases, 8 bases remained unmatched. CDR1 GTSNPN and CDR2 SVGIG come from the germline V gene (reference sequence). The length of the CDR3 is 14 residues. The CDR3 DNA reads as TGTGCCTGGAGCGCAACGACAGGGCGCACTGAAGCTTTCTTT. Protein product: CAWSATTGRTEAFF.

The chain couples TRBV20-1 to TRBJ1-2, with 8 bases aligning to TRBD1. CDR1 and CDR2 from the germline V gene are DFQATT and SNEGSKA (reference sequence). V shed 6 bases and J 7 bases; nucleotides not matched to a gene: 4. CDR3 size: 11 residues. Here the CDR3 reads CSAQGAVGYTF. The DNA of the CDR3 is TGCAGTGCCCAGGGGGCGGTTGGCTACACCTTC.